The clone carrying this T cell receptor (beta chain) occurred a few times. Its specificity is unknown. This sample is drawn from a study of identical twins. The study, taken as a whole, reports: Cross-sectional statistical analysis was relied on for the conclusions, without the same donors being followed. For zero-insertion analyses, partial confounding could come from invariant MAIT and iNKT cells.

The CDR3 totals 15 residues. CDR1 is SGHRS, CDR2 YFSETQ, per germline. V dropped 0 bases and J dropped 4; count of bases not matched to a gene: 5. TCRdb reprocessed the 5' RACE reads with MiXCR, giving one entry per CDR3 protein. The repertoire has approximately 700,000 distinct CDR3 sequences, around 6.1% of them found once; the top ten carry under 2%. This clonotype originated in a man younger than 30 in good health. The chain employs TRBV5-1 and TRBJ2-5, with 8 bases matching TRBD1. Input material: naive T cells sorted from blood. CDR3 DNA sequence: TGCGCCAGCAGCTTGGGACAGGGGATCGGAGAGACCCAGTACTTC. As protein: CASSLGQGIGETQYF.